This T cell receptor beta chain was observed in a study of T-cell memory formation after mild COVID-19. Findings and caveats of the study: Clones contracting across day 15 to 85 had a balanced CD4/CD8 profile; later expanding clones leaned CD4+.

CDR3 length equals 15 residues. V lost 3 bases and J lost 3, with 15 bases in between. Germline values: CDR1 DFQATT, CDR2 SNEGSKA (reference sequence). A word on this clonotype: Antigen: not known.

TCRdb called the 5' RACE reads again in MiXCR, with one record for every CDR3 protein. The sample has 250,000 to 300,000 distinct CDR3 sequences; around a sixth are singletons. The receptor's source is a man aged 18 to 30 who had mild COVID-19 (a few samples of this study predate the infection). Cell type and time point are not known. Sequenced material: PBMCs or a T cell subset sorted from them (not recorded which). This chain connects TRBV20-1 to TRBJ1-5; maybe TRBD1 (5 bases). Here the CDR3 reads CSASVGGKHNQPQHF. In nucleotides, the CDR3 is TGCAGTGCTAGCGTTGGGGGGAAGCACAATCAGCCCCAGCATTTT.